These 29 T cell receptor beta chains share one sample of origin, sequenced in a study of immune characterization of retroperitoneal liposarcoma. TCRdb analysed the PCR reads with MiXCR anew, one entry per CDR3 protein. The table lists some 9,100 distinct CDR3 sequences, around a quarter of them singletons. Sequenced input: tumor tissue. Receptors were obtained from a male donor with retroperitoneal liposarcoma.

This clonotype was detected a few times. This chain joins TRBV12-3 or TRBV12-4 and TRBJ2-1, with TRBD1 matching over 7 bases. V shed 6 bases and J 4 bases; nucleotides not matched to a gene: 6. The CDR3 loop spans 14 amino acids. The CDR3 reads CASRQGTVYNEQFF. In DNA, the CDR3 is TGTGCCAGCAGACAAGGGACAGTATACAATGAGCAGTTCTTC.

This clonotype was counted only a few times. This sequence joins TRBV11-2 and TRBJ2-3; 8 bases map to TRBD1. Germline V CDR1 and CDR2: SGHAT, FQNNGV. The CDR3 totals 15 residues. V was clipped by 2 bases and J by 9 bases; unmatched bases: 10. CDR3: CASSLQGAVAGTQYF. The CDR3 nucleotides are TGTGCCAGCAGCTTACAGGGGGCGGTGGCCGGGACGCAGTATTTT. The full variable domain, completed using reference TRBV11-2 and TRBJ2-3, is EAGVAQSPRYKIIEKRQSVAFWCNPISGHATLYWYQQILGQGPKLLIQFQNNGVVDDSQLPKDRFSAERLKGVDSTLKIQPAKLEDSAVYLCASSLQGAVAGTQYFGPGTRLTVL.

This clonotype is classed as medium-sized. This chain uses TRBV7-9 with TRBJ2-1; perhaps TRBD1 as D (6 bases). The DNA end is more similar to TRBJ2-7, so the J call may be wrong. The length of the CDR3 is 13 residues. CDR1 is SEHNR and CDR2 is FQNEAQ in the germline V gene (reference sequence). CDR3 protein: CASSETGAYEQYF. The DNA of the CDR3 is TGTGCCAGCAGCGAGACAGGAGCCTACGAGCAGTACTTC.

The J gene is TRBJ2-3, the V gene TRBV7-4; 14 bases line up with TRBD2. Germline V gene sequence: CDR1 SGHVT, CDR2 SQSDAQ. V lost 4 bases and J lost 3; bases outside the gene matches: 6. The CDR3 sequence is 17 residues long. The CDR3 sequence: CASSSAGTSGGTDTQYF. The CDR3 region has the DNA TGTGCCAGCAGCTCCGCCGGGACTAGCGGGGGAACAGATACGCAGTATTTT.

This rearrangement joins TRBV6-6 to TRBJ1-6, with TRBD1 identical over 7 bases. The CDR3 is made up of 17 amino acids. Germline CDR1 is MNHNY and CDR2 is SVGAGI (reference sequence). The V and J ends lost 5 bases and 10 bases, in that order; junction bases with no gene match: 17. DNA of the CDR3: TGTGCCAGCAGTAACGCCGGGACAGCGACGAGGGCCTCACCCCTCCACTTT. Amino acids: CASSNAGTATRASPLHF.

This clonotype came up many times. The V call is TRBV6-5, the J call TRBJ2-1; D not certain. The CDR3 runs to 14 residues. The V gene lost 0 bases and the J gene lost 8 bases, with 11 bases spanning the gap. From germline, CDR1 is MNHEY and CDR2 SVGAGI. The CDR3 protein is CASSYSIGVDEQFF. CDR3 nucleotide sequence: TGTGCCAGCAGTTACTCGATAGGTGTCGATGAGCAGTTCTTC.

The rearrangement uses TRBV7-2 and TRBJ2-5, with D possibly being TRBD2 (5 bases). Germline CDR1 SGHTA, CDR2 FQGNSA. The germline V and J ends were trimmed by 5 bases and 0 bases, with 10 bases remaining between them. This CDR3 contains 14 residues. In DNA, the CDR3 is TGTGCCAGCAGCGTCGCGGGCTACCAAGAGACCCAGTACTTC. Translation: CASSVAGYQETQYF.

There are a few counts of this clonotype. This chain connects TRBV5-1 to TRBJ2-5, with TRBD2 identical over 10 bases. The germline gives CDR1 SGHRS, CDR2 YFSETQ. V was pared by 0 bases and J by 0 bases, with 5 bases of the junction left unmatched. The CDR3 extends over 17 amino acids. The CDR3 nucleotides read TGCGCCAGCAGCTTGGACCTAGCGGGAGCAGACCAAGAGACCCAGTACTTC. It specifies CASSLDLAGADQETQYF. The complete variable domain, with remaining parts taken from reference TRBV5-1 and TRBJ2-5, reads KAGVTQTPRYLIKTRGQQVTLSCSPISGHRSVSWYQQTPGQGLQFLFEYFSETQRNKGNFPGRFSGRQFSNSRSEMNVSTLELGDSALYLCASSLDLAGADQETQYFGPGTRLLVL.

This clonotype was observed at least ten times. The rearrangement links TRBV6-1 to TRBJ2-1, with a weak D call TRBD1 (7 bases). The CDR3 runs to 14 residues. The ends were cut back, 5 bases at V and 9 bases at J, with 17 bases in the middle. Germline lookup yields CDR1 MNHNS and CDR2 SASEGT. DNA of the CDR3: TGTGCCAGCAGTCGCGGGACAGTTAATGGTGAGCAGTTCTTC. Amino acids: CASSRGTVNGEQFF.

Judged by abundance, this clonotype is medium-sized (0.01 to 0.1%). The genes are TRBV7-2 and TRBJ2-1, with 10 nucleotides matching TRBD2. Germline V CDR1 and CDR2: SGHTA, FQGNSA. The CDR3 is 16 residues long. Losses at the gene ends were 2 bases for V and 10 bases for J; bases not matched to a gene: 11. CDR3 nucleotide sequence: TGTGCCAGCAGCTTAAAGGGAGGGACTAGCGACTACGAGCAGTTCTTC. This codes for CASSLKGGTSDYEQFF. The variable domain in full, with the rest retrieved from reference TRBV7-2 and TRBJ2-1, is GAGVSQSPSNKVTEKGKDVELRCDPISGHTALYWYRQSLGQGLEFLIYFQGNSAPDKSGLPSDRFSAERTGGSVSTLTIQRTQQEDSAVYLCASSLKGGTSDYEQFFGPGTRLTVL.

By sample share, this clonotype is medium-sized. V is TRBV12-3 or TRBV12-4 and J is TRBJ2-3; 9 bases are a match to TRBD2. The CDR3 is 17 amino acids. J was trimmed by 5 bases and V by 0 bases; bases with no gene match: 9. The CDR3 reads CASSLAYGGRAGDTQYF. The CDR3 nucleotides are TGTGCCAGCAGTTTAGCCTACGGCGGGAGGGCCGGAGATACGCAGTATTTT.

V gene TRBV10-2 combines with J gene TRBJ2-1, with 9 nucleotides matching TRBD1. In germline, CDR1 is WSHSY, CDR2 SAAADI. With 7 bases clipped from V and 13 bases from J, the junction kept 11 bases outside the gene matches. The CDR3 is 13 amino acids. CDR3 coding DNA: TGCGCCAGCAACCAACAGGGGGCTGAGACCCAGTTCTTC. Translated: CASNQQGAETQFF.

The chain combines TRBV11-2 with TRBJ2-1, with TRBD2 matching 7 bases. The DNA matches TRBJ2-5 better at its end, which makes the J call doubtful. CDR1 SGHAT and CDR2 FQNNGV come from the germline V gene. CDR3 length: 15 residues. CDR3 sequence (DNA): TGTGCCAGCAGCTTAACCCCAGCGGGAATAGAGACCCAGTACTTC. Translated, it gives CASSLTPAGIETQYF.

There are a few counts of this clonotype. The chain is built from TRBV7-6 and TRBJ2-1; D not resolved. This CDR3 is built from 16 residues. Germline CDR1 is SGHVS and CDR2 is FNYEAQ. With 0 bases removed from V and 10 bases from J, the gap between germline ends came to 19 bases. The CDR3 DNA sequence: TGTGCCAGCAGCTTAGCGTTAGGCGGCCGTCCCTACGAGCAGTTCTTC. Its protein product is CASSLALGGRPYEQFF.

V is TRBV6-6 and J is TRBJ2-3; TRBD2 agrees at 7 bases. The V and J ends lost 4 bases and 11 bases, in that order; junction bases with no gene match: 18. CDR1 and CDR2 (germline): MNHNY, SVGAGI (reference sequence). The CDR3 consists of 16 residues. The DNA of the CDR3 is TGTGCCAGCAGTTCCGCACGGGGGGACTACTACAATGAGCAGTATTTT. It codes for CASSSARGDYYNEQYF.

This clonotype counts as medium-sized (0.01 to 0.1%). The CDR3 protein is CASSDLQAEQYF. The CDR3 bases are TGTGCCAGCAGCGACCTCCAGGCTGAGCAGTACTTC. The chain carries TRBV6-1 and TRBJ2-1; D gene ambiguous. The J call may be in error: the DNA end matches TRBJ2-7 better. Germline V CDR1 and CDR2: MNHNS, SASEGT. The CDR3 is made up of 12 amino acids.

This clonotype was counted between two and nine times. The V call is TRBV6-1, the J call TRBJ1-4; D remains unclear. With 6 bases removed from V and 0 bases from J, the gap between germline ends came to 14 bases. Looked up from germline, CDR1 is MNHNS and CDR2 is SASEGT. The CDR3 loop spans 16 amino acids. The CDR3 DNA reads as TGTGCCAGCAGCCGCTCGTGGGGTGCAACTAATGAAAAACTGTTTTTT. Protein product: CASSRSWGATNEKLFF.

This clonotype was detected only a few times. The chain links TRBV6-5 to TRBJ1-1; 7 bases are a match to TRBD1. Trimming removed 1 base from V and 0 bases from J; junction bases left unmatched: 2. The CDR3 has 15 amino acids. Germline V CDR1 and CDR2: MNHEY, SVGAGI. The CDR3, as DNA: TGTGCCAGCAGTTACTTGGGGACAGTGAACACTGAAGCTTTCTTT. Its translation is CASSYLGTVNTEAFF.

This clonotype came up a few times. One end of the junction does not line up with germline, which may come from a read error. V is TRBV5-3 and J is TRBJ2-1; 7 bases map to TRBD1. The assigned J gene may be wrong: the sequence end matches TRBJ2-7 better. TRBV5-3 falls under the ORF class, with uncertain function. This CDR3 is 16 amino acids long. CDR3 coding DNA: TGTGCCAGCAGCTTGCGGACAGGACCTGATTACAATGAGCAGTACTTC. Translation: CASSLRTGPDYNEQYF.

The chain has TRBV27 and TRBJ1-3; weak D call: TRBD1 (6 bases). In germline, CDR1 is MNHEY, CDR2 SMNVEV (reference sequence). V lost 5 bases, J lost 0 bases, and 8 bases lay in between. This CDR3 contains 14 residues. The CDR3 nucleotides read TGTGCCAGCAGTACAGGGCCCTCTGGAAACACCATATATTTT. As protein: CASSTGPSGNTIYF.

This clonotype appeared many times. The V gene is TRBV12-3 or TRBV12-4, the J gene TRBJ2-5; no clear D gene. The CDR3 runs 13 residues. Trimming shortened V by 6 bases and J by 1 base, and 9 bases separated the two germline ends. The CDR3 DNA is TGTGCCAGCAGCCGTAATCTCCAAGAGACCCAGTACTTC. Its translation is CASSRNLQETQYF.

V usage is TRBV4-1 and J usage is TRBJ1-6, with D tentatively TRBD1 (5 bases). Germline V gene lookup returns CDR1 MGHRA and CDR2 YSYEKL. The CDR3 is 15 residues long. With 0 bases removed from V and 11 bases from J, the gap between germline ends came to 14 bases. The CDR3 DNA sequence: TGCGCCAGCAGCCAAGAAGGGGCAGGGATAACACCCCTCCACTTT. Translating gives CASSQEGAGITPLHF.

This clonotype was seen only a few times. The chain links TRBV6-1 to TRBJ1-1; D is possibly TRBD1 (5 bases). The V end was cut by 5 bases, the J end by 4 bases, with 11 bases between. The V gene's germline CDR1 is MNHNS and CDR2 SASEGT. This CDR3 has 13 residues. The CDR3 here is CASSYERGTEAFF. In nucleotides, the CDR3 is TGTGCCAGCAGTTACGAGAGGGGCACTGAAGCTTTCTTT.

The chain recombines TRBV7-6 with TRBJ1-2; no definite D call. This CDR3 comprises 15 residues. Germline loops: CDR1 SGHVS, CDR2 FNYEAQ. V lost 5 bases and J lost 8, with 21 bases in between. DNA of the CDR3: TGTGCCAGCAGCCCAAGCTCCGGGCCCGGAGGGGGCTACACCTTC. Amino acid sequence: CASSPSSGPGGGYTF.

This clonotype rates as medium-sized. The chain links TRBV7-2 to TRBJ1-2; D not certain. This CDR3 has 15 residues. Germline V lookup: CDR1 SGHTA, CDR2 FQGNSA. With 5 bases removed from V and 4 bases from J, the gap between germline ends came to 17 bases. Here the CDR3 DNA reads TGTGCCAGCAGCCCGGATTTTCGGGGAGGCTATGGCTACACCTTC. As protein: CASSPDFRGGYGYTF.

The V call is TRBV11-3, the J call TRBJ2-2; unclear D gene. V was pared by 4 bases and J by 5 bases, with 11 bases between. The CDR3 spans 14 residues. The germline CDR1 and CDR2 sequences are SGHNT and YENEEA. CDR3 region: CASSSGRSTGELFF. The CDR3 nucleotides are TGTGCCAGCAGCTCGGGCAGATCTACCGGGGAGCTGTTTTTT.

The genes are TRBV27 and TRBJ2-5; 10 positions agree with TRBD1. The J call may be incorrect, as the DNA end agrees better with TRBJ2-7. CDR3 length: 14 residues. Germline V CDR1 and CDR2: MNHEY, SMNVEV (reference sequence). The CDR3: CASSSGDRGYEQYF. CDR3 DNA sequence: TGTGCCAGCAGTTCCGGGGACAGGGGCTACGAGCAGTACTTC.

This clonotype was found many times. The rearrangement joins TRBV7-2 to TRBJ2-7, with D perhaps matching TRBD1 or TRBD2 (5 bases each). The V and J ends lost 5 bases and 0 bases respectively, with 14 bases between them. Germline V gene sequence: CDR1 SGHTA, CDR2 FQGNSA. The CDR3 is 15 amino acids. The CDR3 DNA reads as TGTGCCAGCAGCCCTGGGGCAGGGAGCTCCTACGAGCAGTACTTC. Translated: CASSPGAGSSYEQYF.

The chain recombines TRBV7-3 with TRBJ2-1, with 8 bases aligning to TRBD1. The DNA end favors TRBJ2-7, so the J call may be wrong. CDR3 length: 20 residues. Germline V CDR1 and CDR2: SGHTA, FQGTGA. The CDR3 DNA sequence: TGTGCCAGCAGCTTATCCCTCTCCCTTTTTATGGACAGGGAAGACAATGAGCAGTACTTC. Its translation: CASSLSLSLFMDREDNEQYF.